This TCR beta chain was sequenced for a study of identifying expanded T cells in peripheral blood. There are 13 residues in the CDR3. Germline V gives CDR1 SQVTM, CDR2 ANQGSEA. Trimming took 6 bases from V and 10 from J, leaving 21 bases between them. Libraries were prepared by immunoSEQ multiplex PCR; TCRdb keeps only in-frame clonotypes and omits some of them. This table has 80,000 or so clones, roughly 86% appearing once. This clonotype originated in a person between 18 and 75 years old in good health. The sample was blood. The J gene is TRBJ2-5, the V gene TRBV29-1; a weak D match, TRBD1 (5 bases). CDR3 in DNA: TGCAGCGTCGAGTCAGGGTCCCGTGGGTACCAGTACTTC. Protein product: CSVESGSRGYQYF. The full variable domain, completed using reference TRBV29-1 and TRBJ2-5, is SAVISQKPSRDICQRGTSLTIQCQVDSQVTMMFWYRQQPGQSLTLIATANQGSEATYESGFVIDKFPISRPNLTFSTLTVSNMSPEDSSIYLCSVESGSRGYQYFGPGTRLLVL.